This TCR beta chain was profiled in a study of human T cells and chemical hapten exposure (dated by TCRdb to the early 2020s). Turning to the overall study: Libraries were combined into a pool for sequencing, and differences in TCR yield between samples came mainly from small differences in library volumes within the pool. The study tracked peripheral blood TCR repertoire changes in vivo during primary and secondary sensitization to the hapten diphenylcyclopropenone (DPC) in alopecia patients. From each blood RNA sample, both TCR alpha and TCR beta chains were sequenced.

The cysteine opens and the phenylalanine closes a CDR3 of 16 amino acids. The DNA shown is the 48-base CDR3, in frame from base 1. Compared with germline, V lacks 3 bases and J lacks 2 bases; bases without a gene match: 9. In the germline V gene, CDR1 corresponds to SGDLS and CDR2 to YYNGEE. Total RNA was extracted from unfractionated whole blood collected in Tempus Blood RNA tubes. As TCR sequencing controls, five or six healthy volunteers were used, with blood taken at day 0, 2 weeks and 6 weeks. The method was 5' RACE. The data were produced on an Illumina MiSeq. Library preparation attached unique molecular identifiers to individual cDNA molecules for quantitative, reproducible TCR counting. The source study handled its data this way. Samples had a median of roughly 87,000 TCRs, with a range from roughly 23,224 to 750,000. V, J and CDR3 annotation of the TCR reads was performed with the Decombinator software suite. For PS versus PT1 abundance plots, all samples were subsampled to the same number of TCRs (28,000). Expanded TCRs were defined as absent before sensitization and observed at least eight times at the 2-week time point. TCRdb cleaned the public reads at Q25 with fastp, built clones with MiXCR and kept in-frame beta chains. When rows share a CDR3 protein, they turn into one entry using the most common DNA and genes. None of the V and J calls come from the authors' own analysis; TCRdb made them. The sample data list over 95,000 distinct CDR3 sequences, and 15% to 20% of these were observed just once. The top ten clonotypes cover approximately 3% of the sample.

This clonotype has more than one count but fewer than ten. The target of this receptor is not known. Base qualities are not recorded, but no much larger clone differs from it by a single base. Study-wide conclusions, independent of this receptor: DPC sensitization did not change how many TCRs were above 1 in 1000 frequency, and no evidence was found of alterations in global repertoire structure. After repeated subsampling, changes were observed in the strength of the expansion versus patch-test correlation and in the threshold at which the correlation became significant.

This receptor was taken from a human donor in good health. Rearrangement joined TRBV9 to TRBJ2-7, and 9 junctional nucleotides match TRBD1. For the CDR3, the sequence is CASSGSRTGDTYEQYF. At the DNA level, the sequence is TGTGCCAGCAGCGGGTCACGGACAGGGGACACCTACGAGCAGTACTTC.